One TCR beta chain is described in this entry. This receptor's antigen is unknown. Base quality data are lacking; no much larger clone is found one base away. Healthy HIV-negative adults with no recently reported acute infections or vaccinations were included as donors. Only Caucasian adults living in Nashville, Tennessee, USA were represented among the donors. CD4+ T cells were enriched by magnetic negative selection, after which naive cells were positively selected on CD45RA and the negative fraction was taken as the memory subset. Blood was obtained by leukapheresis, after which PBMCs were separated by Ficoll-Histopaque density gradient centrifugation and cryopreserved in liquid nitrogen vapor phase. Analytical flow cytometry was used to check the purity and quantity of every magnetically sorted T cell population. Genomic DNA was isolated from every sorted fraction and measured by UV absorbance on a Nanodrop 2000c.

Taken from cysteine to phenylalanine, the CDR3 has 17 residues. The kept DNA is CDR3 alone, 51 bases in frame from the first base. CDR1 SGHDT and CDR2 YYEEEE are derived from the germline V gene. V trim: 0 bases; J trim: 4 bases; unmatched bases: 9. This record belongs to a study of shared clonotypes between healthy human individuals (dated by TCRdb to 2020 to 2021). Background on the whole study: A few men and two women, aged 18 to 49 years, made up the cohort. Per donor, three plates each were used for CD4 naive and CD4 memory, two for CD8 naive, and one for CD8 memory. To estimate repertoire size and how much clonotypes are shared between individuals, the study performed deep sequencing of blood TCR repertoires from a handful of healthy adults. To increase sequencing depth and limit assay-specific biases, TCR repertoire library preparation and sequencing were carried out by different laboratories using diverse techniques. Each donor's leukapheresis produced roughly between about 0.9 and 9.5 billion PBMCs.

TCR CDR3 regions were amplified from genomic DNA by multiplex PCR using the deep immunoSEQ assay. Extracted genomic DNA from each cell subset was distributed evenly across all wells of several immunoSEQ 96-well plates, and each plate was treated as a replicate. For sorted subsets, around 200 ng genomic DNA, equal to about 30,000 T cell genomes, was loaded into each replicate PCR. Purified libraries were quantified with a Qubit 3.0 fluorometer, sized on a Bioanalyzer 2100, and re-quantified with the KAPA Library Quantification kit. A separate single-read 150-cycle Illumina NextSeq 550 flow cell was used to sequence each immunoSEQ 96-well plate. The authors processed their data as follows. Because only junctional sequences without quality scores were contained in the immunoSEQ output, filtering matching that applied to full-length reads could not be performed. To assign V/J genes and CDR3, sequences were annotated using PyIR, a Python wrapper for IgBLAST v1.9, with IMGT germline references. Reads with weak V/J assignments (E-value above 1e-6), missing CDR3, stop codons, out-of-frame junctions, or ambiguous translated residues were removed. V3J clonotypes were defined as sequences sharing the same inferred V gene, J gene, and CDR3 amino acid sequence. The percentage overlap between two repertoires was calculated by dividing the number of shared unique clonotypes by the size of the smaller repertoire. RTK rarefaction, the Chao1 estimator, and Recon v2.1 estimates of unobserved clonotypes were used to assess repertoire richness. Generation probabilities were computed with OLGA for all TCRbeta clonotypes obtained by the gDNA method from a handful of donors. Drawn from immuneACCESS, this table holds only the in-frame rearrangements with V and J called that TCRdb kept. Clones are partly lost; checked studies trace under half to an unresolved V gene and leave the rest unexplained. The D gene and trimming were derived from the DNA, and the V and J assignments and clone size from that table. This sample lists 2.3 million or so clones; more than 80% were detected once. The top ten hold 0.35% to 0.45% of the sample.

Here is what the overall study found, with its caveats: Rarefaction of sorted-subset datasets indicated incomplete sequencing despite the large sequencing depth. Larger estimated clonotype richness was generally found for naive subsets than for memory subsets. Compared with non-shared clonotypes, clonotypes shared by all four sorted-subset donors had higher generation probabilities. Pairwise subsampling led to the expectation that sequencing depth would affect the degree of clonotype sharing among donors. Sampling was limited to blood, and TCR repertoires in tissue likely differ from TCR repertoires in blood. When a handful of donors were compared, the shared fraction of clonotypes was around 4.6% for naive CD4, 3.5% to 4% for naive CD8, more than 2% for memory CD4, and under 0.5% for memory CD8. Because the study included only a small number of donors, the genetic and exposure-history diversity represented was limited.

The receptor's source is a man aged 18 to 29 in good health. Some clones in this sample may be carry-over from other donors' samples. The sequencing sample was made of naive CD4+ T cells from PBMCs. What this sample's cell subset or site label stands for: CD45RA+ positively selected. The chain is assembled from TRBV5-6 and TRBJ2-2; 7 middle bases align to TRBD2. The CDR3 reads as follows: CASSLAGWASGTGELFF. The nucleotide sequence is TGTGCCAGCAGCTTGGCCGGGTGGGCTAGCGGCACCGGGGAGCTGTTTTTT. Outside the CDR3, residues come from the reference TRBV5-6 and TRBJ2-2 proteins, so the full variable domain is: DAGVTQSPTHLIKTRGQQVTLRCSPKSGHDTVSWYQQALGQGPQFIFQYYEEEERQRGNFPDRFSGHQFPNYSSELNVNALLLGDSALYLCASSLAGWASGTGELFFGEGSRLTVL.